One and the same sample provided the 15 T cell receptor beta chains below, sequenced in a study of CD4 T cells in relation to SARS-CoV-2 and coronaviruses. Unexposed donor CD4+ T cells date from about 2011-2018, before the COVID-19 pandemic. TCRdb keeps only in-frame clones here, not all; method: immunoSEQ multiplex PCR. The repertoire holds about 59,000 clones, roughly 88% seen once, with 1.4% in the top ten. What was sequenced was memory CD4+ T cells from PBMCs. Receptors originate from a human donor in good health.

The V gene is TRBV7-2, the J gene TRBJ2-7, with D unclear. Germline CDR1 reads SGHTA; CDR2 reads FQGNSA. The V end was cut by 10 bases, the J end by 0 bases, with 19 bases between. The CDR3 loop spans 15 amino acids. As DNA, the CDR3 is TGTGCCACCTCTTTAAGAATAACAAGCTCCTACGAGCAGTACTTC. Protein product: CATSLRITSSYEQYF.

The chain employs TRBV3-1 (or the pseudogene TRBV3-2) and TRBJ1-6, with D possibly matching TRBD1 (5 bases). V was shortened by 0 bases and J by 7 bases, with 7 bases between the two germline ends. This CDR3 comprises 14 residues. Looked up from germline, CDR1 is LGHDT and CDR2 is YNNKEL (reference sequence). The CDR3 loop is CASSQEGGNSPLHF. As DNA, the CDR3 is TGTGCCAGCAGCCAAGAGGGGGGGAATTCACCCCTCCACTTT.

V and J are TRBV28 and TRBJ1-1, with 7 bases that match TRBD1. The CDR3 length is 15 residues. Germline V CDR1 and CDR2: MDHEN, SYDVKM. Trimming at V came to 6 bases and at J to 1 base, leaving 8 bases not matched to a gene. The CDR3 protein is CASRGTGTENTEAFF. The CDR3, as DNA: TGTGCCAGCAGGGGGACCGGGACAGAGAACACTGAAGCTTTCTTT.

The rearrangement joins TRBV2 to TRBJ1-5, with 8 bases that match TRBD1. V lost 7 bases and J lost 2; bases outside the gene matches: 1. This CDR3 has 13 amino acids. Germline V gene lookup returns CDR1 SNHLY and CDR2 FYNNEI. The CDR3 region is CASMGQGNQPQHF. CDR3 bases: TGTGCCAGCATGGGACAGGGCAATCAGCCCCAGCATTTT.

The chain employs TRBV7-9 and TRBJ2-7, with D perhaps matching TRBD1 (5 bases). This CDR3 has 14 residues. Trimming took off 5 bases at V and 2 bases at J, with 13 bases between the two ends. From germline, CDR1 is SEHNR and CDR2 FQNEAQ (reference sequence). CDR3 coding DNA: TGTGCCAGCAGCCCCAGGACACGACCCTACGAGCAGTACTTC. Protein sequence: CASSPRTRPYEQYF.

CDR3 coding DNA: TGCGCCAGCAGCTTGGGGTCTAACACCGGGGAGCTGTTTTTT. As protein: CASSLGSNTGELFF. The chain combines TRBV5-1 with TRBJ2-2; D unresolved. The CDR3 loop spans 14 amino acids. From germline, CDR1 is SGHRS and CDR2 YFSETQ. Trimming left V 0 bases short and J 2 bases short, with 5 bases between.

CDR3: CASSPSGTVTGELFF. The CDR3 DNA follows: TGTGCCAGTAGTCCCTCGGGTACGGTCACCGGGGAGCTGTTTTTT. V is TRBV19 and J is TRBJ2-2; no clear D gene. Germline V gene data show CDR1 as LNHDA and CDR2 as SQIVND (reference sequence). The V end lost 5 bases, the J end lost 4 bases, and 14 bases lay between the germline ends. The CDR3 sequence is 15 residues long.

This chain links TRBV10-1 with TRBJ1-4; D gene unclear. Germline CDR1 is WNHNN and CDR2 is SYGVQD (reference sequence). The CDR3 totals 14 residues. Between the trimmed V and J ends, which lost 8 bases and 0 bases, there was a span of 10 bases. The DNA for the CDR3 is TGCGCCAGCTACCACATCGCAACTAATGAAAAACTGTTTTTT. Its protein is CASYHIATNEKLFF.

This clone was observed a handful of times. This chain joins TRBV7-2 and TRBJ1-3; the D gene is possibly TRBD1 (6 bases). This CDR3 region has 18 residues. V lost 5 bases and J lost 0, with 20 bases in between. Germline V gene sequence: CDR1 SGHTA, CDR2 FQGNSA. The CDR3 region has the DNA TGTGCCAGCAGCCCCGGCTGGACAGAAACGTCCTCTGGAAACACCATATATTTT. Amino acid sequence: CASSPGWTETSSGNTIYF. Based on the CDR3 plus reference TRBV7-2 and TRBJ1-3, the full variable domain is GAGVSQSPSNKVTEKGKDVELRCDPISGHTALYWYRQSLGQGLEFLIYFQGNSAPDKSGLPSDRFSAERTGGSVSTLTIQRTQQEDSAVYLCASSPGWTETSSGNTIYFGEGSWLTVV.

The CDR3 nucleotides are TGCGCCAGCAGTTCGGGACTAGTCGCGTCTAGCACAGATACGCAGTATTTT. Translation: CASSSGLVASSTDTQYF. The chain recombines TRBV5-1 with TRBJ2-3; 8 nucleotides line up with TRBD2. The germline gives CDR1 SGHRS, CDR2 YFSETQ. The ends lost 5 bases at V and 0 bases at J; junction bases unmatched: 11. This CDR3 is built from 17 residues. Using reference TRBV5-1 and TRBJ2-3 for the parts outside the CDR3, the full variable domain is KAGVTQTPRYLIKTRGQQVTLSCSPISGHRSVSWYQQTPGQGLQFLFEYFSETQRNKGNFPGRFSGRQFSNSRSEMNVSTLELGDSALYLCASSSGLVASSTDTQYFGPGTRLTVL.

This chain connects TRBV10-3 to TRBJ2-5; 8 nucleotides match TRBD2. The junction had 13 bases not matched to a gene; V was cut back by 8 bases and J by 2 bases. CDR1 and CDR2 from the germline V gene are ENHRY and SYGVKD. The CDR3 spans 16 residues. CDR3 bases: TGTGCCATCTCTCCCGGGGGTACTAGCGGACAAGAGACCCAGTACTTC. Translated: CAISPGGTSGQETQYF.

The rearrangement uses TRBV6-1 and TRBJ1-5; D gene ambiguous. Germline V gene data show CDR1 as MNHNS and CDR2 as SASEGT. The V end was cut by 0 bases, the J end by 1 base, with 4 bases between. This CDR3 region has 14 residues. The CDR3 nucleotides read TGTGCCAGCAGTGAAGCGCTCAGCAATCAGCCCCAGCATTTT. Translation gives CASSEALSNQPQHF.

The chain recombines TRBV3-1 (or the pseudogene TRBV3-2) with TRBJ2-1; 13 bases map to TRBD2. The CDR3 runs 15 residues. The ends lost 1 base at V and 10 bases at J; junction bases unmatched: 4. CDR1 is LGHDT and CDR2 is YNNKEL in the germline V gene (reference sequence). This CDR3 reads CASSQGTSGSGEQFF. The DNA of the CDR3 is TGTGCCAGCAGCCAAGGGACTAGCGGGAGTGGAGAGCAGTTCTTC.

This clone was picked up one time. V usage is TRBV7-2 and J usage is TRBJ2-1, with TRBD2 as a possible D gene (6 bases). The CDR3 runs 12 residues. From germline, CDR1 is SGHTA and CDR2 FQGNSA. Trimming removed 7 bases at V and 7 bases at J, with 11 bases between. The CDR3 reads CASTLSGNEQFF. In DNA, the CDR3 is TGTGCCAGCACCCTCAGCGGGAATGAGCAGTTCTTC.

DNA of the CDR3: TGTGCCAGCAGCCAAGGTCTGGATGGCTACACCTTC. It yields the protein CASSQGLDGYTF. The genes are TRBV3-1 (or the pseudogene TRBV3-2) and TRBJ1-2; no clear D. This CDR3 is 12 amino acids long. The V gene lost 1 base and the J gene lost 6 bases, with 6 bases spanning the gap. The germline gives CDR1 LGHDT, CDR2 YNNKEL (reference sequence).